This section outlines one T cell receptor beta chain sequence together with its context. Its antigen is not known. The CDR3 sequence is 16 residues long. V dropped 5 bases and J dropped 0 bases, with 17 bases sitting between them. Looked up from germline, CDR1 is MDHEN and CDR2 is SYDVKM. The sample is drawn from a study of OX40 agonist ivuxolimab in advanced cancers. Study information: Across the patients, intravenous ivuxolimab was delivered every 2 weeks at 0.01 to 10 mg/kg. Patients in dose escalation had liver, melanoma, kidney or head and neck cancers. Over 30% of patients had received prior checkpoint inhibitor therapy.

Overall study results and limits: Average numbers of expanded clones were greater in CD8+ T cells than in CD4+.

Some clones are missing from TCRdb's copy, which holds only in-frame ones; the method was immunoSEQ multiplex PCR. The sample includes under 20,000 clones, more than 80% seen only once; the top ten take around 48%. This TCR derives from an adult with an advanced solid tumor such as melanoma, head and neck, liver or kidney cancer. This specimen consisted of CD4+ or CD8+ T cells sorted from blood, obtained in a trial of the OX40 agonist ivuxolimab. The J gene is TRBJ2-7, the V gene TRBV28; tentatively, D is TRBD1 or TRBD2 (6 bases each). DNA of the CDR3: TGTGCCAGCAGTCCCGGAGGGGGGCTGAGCTCCTACGAGCAGTACTTC. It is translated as CASSPGGGLSSYEQYF.